This paragraph covers one T cell receptor beta chain sequence. This clonotype was observed a handful of times. Its antigen has not been determined. No per-base quality is available; no much larger clone lies one base away. The protocol used for the library was RACE. Sequenced using a NextSeq 500. During library preparation, unique molecular identifiers were attached to individual cDNA molecules so that TCRs could be counted quantitatively and reproducibly. Both TCR alpha and TCR beta chains were sequenced from each blood RNA sample. The study's own analysis went as follows. A median of around 100,000 TCRs per sample was observed, with a range of about 23,224 to 700,000. V, J and CDR3 annotation of the TCR reads was carried out using the Decombinator software suite. For PS versus PT1 abundance plots, all samples were subsampled to the same number of TCRs (28,000). TCRs were defined as expanded if absent before sensitization and observed at least eight times at the 2-week time point. The public reads were quality trimmed at Q25 with fastp and then assembled into clones with MiXCR by TCRdb, keeping productive beta chains. Rows with one shared CDR3 protein collapse into an entry with the most common genes and DNA. Clone size and V and J calls follow TCRdb, not the original study. For this sample the table gives roughly 62,000 distinct CDR3 sequences, of which 9.5% to 15% were detected only once. The top ten constitute roughly 2.4% of the sample.

Per the publication, the time point label means: patch test 3, about 24 weeks after DPC sensitization. The label giving this sample's treatment or condition can be read as: therapeutic diphenylcyclopropenone sensitization with weekly scalp DPC. Blood at each patch-test visit was drawn before the patch test was applied. Patients were eligible if aged 18 to 70, diagnosed with alopecia and judged suitable for DPC therapy, and pregnant patients were excluded. Unfractionated whole blood was collected in Tempus Blood RNA tubes, and total RNA was extracted from that blood. The sample belongs to a study of human T cells and chemical hapten exposure (dated by TCRdb to about 2021). About the investigation overall: For sensitization, 2% DPC in acetone was applied to a 2 cm by 2 cm area of upper inner arm skin. Weekly therapeutic DPC doses were additionally applied to the scalp of patients throughout the roughly 23-week study period. Patch testing was done on the upper back using Finn chambers containing 0.01% DPC, and results were scored after 6 days according to International Contact Dermatitis Research Group standards. The mostly female patient cohort included alopecia areata with under or over 50% scalp involvement, alopecia totalis and alopecia universalis. Libraries were pooled for sequencing, and per-sample TCR yields varied mainly because of small differences in library volumes within the pool. In alopecia patients, the study followed how the peripheral blood TCR repertoire changed in vivo over primary and secondary sensitization to diphenylcyclopropenone (DPC), a hapten. Patient blood was sampled pre-sensitization (week 0) and at 2, 6 and about 24 weeks after DPC sensitization. For TCR sequencing, blood came from 25 to 35 alopecia patients at anywhere from one to four time points (pre-sensitization, 2, 6 and 24 weeks). Study-level results and caveats: Expanded TCRs formed significantly more large CDR3 similarity clusters than pre-sensitization or healthy control sets, consistent with antigen-driven responses. DPC sensitization did not change how many TCRs were above 1 in 1000 frequency, and no evidence was found of alterations in global repertoire structure. Because every patient had alopecia, a presumed autoimmune disease, the patients' immune response might differ from that of healthy individuals. Patch test score correlated positively with the number of PT1 expanded TCRs, reaching significance at thresholds 8, 16 and 32 but not at 4. After repeated subsampling, changes were observed in the strength of the expansion versus patch-test correlation and in the threshold at which the correlation became significant.

V loses 0 bases, J loses 10 bases, and the germline ends lie 14 bases apart. The germline V gene supplies CDR1 SGDLS and CDR2 YYNGEE. Counted from cysteine to phenylalanine, this CDR3 has 15 amino acids. The DNA shown is the 45-base CDR3, in frame from base 1. This chain joins TRBV9 to TRBJ1-6; a confident D gene designation cannot be given. This clonotype originated in a man aged 25 to 40 with alopecia areata. Some clones in this sample may be carry-over from other donors' samples. Here the sequenced sample was whole blood, taken in connection with sensitization to the hapten diphenylcyclopropenone (DPC). CDR3 region: CASSVGGSGNSPLHF. DNA sequence: TGTGCCAGCAGCGTAGGTGGGTCCGGGAACTCACCCCTCCACTTT.